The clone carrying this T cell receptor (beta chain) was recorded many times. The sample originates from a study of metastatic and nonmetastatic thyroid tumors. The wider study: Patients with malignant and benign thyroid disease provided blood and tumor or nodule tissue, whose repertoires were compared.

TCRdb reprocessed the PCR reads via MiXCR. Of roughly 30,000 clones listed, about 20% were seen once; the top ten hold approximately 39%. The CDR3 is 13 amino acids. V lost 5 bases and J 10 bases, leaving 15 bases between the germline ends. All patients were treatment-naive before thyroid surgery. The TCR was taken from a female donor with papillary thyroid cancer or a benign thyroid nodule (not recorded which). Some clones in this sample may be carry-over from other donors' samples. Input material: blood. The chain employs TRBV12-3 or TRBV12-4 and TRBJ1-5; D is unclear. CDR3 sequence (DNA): TGTGCCAGCAGTACCCGGAGCATCAGCCCCCAGCATTTT. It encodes CASSTRSISPQHF.